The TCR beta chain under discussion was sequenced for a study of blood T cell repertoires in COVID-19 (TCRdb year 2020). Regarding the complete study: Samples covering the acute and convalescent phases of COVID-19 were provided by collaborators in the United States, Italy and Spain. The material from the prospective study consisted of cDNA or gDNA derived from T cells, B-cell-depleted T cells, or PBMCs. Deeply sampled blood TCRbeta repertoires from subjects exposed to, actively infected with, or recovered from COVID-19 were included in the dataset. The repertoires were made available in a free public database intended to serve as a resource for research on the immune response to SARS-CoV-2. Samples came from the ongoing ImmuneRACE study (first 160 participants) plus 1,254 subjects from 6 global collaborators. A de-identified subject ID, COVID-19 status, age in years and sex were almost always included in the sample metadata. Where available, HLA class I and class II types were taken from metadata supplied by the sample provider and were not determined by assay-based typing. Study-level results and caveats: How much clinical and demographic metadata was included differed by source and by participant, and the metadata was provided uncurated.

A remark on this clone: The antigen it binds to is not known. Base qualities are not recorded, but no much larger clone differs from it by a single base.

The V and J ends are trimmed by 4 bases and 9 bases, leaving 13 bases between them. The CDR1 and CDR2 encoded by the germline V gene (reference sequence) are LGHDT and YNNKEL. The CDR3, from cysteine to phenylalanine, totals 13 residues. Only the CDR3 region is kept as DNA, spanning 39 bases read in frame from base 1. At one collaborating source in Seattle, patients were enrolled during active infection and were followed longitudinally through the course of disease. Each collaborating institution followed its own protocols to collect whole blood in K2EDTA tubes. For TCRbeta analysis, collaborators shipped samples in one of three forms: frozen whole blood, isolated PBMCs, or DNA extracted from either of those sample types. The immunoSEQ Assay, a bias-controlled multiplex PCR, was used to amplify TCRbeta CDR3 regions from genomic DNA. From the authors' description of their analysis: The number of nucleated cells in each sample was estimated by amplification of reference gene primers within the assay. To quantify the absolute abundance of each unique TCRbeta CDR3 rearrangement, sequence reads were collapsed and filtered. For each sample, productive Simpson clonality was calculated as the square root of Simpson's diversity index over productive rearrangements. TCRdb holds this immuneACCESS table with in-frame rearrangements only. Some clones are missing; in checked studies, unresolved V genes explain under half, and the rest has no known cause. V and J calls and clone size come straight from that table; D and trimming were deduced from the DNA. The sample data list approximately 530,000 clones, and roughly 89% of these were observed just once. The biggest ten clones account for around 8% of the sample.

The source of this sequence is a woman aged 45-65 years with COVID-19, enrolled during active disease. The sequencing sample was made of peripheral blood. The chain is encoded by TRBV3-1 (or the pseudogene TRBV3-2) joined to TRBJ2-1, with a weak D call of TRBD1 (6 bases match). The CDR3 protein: CASSLRQVGEQFF. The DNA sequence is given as TGTGCCAGCAGCCTAAGACAGGTGGGTGAGCAGTTCTTC.